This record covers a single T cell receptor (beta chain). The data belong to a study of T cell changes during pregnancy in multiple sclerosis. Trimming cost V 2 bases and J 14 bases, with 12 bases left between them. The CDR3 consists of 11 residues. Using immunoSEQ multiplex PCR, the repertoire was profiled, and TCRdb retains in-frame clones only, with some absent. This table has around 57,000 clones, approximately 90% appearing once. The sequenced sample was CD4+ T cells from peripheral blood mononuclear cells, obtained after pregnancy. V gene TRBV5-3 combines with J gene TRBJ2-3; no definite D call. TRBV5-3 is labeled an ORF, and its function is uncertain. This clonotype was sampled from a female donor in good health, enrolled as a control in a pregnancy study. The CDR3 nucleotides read TGTGCCAGAAGCTTTGTCAGGTCCGCGTATTTT. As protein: CARSFVRSAYF.